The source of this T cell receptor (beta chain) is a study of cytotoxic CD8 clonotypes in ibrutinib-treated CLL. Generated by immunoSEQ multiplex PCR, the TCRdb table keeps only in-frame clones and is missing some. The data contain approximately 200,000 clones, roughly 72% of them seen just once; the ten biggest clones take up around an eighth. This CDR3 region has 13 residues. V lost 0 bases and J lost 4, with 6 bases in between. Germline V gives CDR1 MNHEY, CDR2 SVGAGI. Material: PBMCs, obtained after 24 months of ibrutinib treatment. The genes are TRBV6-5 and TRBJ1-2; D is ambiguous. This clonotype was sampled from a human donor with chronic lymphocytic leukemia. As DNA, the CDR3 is TGTGCCAGCAGTTACTCTGGAGCCTATGGCTACACCTTC. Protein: CASSYSGAYGYTF.